This T cell receptor beta chain was captured by sequencing in a study of T cell repertoires and HLA-DP antigens (dated by TCRdb to the late 2010s). In terms of the full investigation: The study used an in vitro model of CD4+ T cell alloreactivity in which transduced HeLa cells presented allogeneic HLA-DP. One alloantigen differed from self by one peptide-binding groove amino acid, whereas the other differed by ten, modelling structurally similar versus dissimilar alloantigens. The three donors, two male and one female, ranged from the 18-to-29 to the 60-to-69 age band. An average DNA input of approximately 220 ng was used for sorted CD137+CD4+ samples, compared with roughly 1.2 ug for pre-culture CD4+ samples.

Note on this clone: The antigen it binds to is not known. No quality values exist for individual bases; no much larger clone is one base distant.

Magnetic bead negative selection was used to isolate untouched CD4+ T cells from Ficoll-separated PBMC, with an average purity of roughly 98%. Magnetic beads were used to isolate untouched CD4+ T cells from Ficoll-separated PBMC, giving approximately 98% purity with negligible CD8+ contamination. Donors were a few healthy blood donors whose buffy coats supplied peripheral blood mononuclear cells. Each of the three donors was CMV seronegative. The DNeasy Blood & Tissue Kit was used to extract genomic DNA. For each subject, genomic DNA from sorted CD137+CD4+ cells and from pre-culture CD4+ baseline samples underwent TCRB sequencing. TCRB CDR3 regions were amplified with the immunoSEQ multiplex PCR using forward primers for 54 TRBV segments and reverse primers for 13 TRBJ segments. Pre-culture CD4+ samples were sequenced at deep resolution, targeting 210,000 or so T cell genomes. Amplicons were sequenced on an Illumina HiSeq System, producing 87 bp reads covering the CDR3. Per the source publication's procedure: PCR and sequencing errors in the reads were corrected, and CDR3 regions were defined by aligning to IMGT reference sequences. Synthetic template pools were used to estimate template counts and unique rearrangement counts. Clonality was computed as 1 minus Pielou's evenness. The Daley-Smith estimator was used to estimate richness. Morisita's index was used to measure repertoire overlap. A clone counted as low-abundance if it appeared in cultured samples but went undetected in the pre-culture repertoire of the same donor. TCRdb carries this immuneACCESS record with in-frame sequences only. Its versions omit some clonotypes, under half of them owing to an unresolved V gene in the studies checked, with the rest unexplained. For V, J and clone size, that table is used; D and trimming come from the DNA. This sample lists around 100,000 clones; approximately 92% were detected once. The ten largest clones add up to around 0.25% of the sample.

Clipping removes 2 bases from V and 3 bases from J, with 4 as the unmatched junction base count. The CDR3 holds 15 amino acids from the cysteine to the phenylalanine. The sequence is cut down to CDR3 DNA, 45 bases in frame from base 1. According to the germline V gene (reference sequence), CDR1 reads MNHNY and CDR2 reads SVGAGI. The paper as a whole reports these results and caveats: The study was limited by having only a few donors, by relying on a non-physiological HeLa antigen-presenting system, and by using total CD4+ responder cells. Naive and memory CD4+ repertoires were not analysed separately. An average cumulative frequency of around 36% against one allele and 50.6% against the other was found for clones undetected before culture. Sorted CD137+ cells showed similar clonality against both alloantigens, at approximately 0.4, which was much higher than the approximately 0.037 seen in pre-culture samples.

Sample: CD4+ T cells from PBMCs. This chain joins TRBV6-6 to TRBJ2-1; TRBD2 aligns with 7 central bases. The receptor's source is a woman younger than 35 in good health and CMV-seronegative. CDR3 region: CASSYRAGYYNEQFF. In nucleotides, the sequence is TGTGCCAGCAGTTACCGAGCGGGGTACTACAATGAGCAGTTCTTC.